This TCR beta chain derives from a study of monozygotic twins with inflammatory bowel disease. A word on this clonotype: Its target is not known.

TCRdb reprocessed the 5' RACE reads, keeping one entry per CDR3 protein, no DNA. The sample yields approximately 400,000 distinct CDR3 sequences, of which the top ten take up approximately 2.3%. There are 16 residues in the CDR3. Per germline, CDR1 SEHNR and CDR2 FQNEAQ (reference sequence). Study findings and constraints: Healthy twins shared more clonotypes with others than IBD patients, most markedly active ones.

Without any T cell sorting, total RNA was isolated from whole blood. The rearrangement joins TRBV7-9 to TRBJ2-2; there is no DNA to check the TCRdb D call of TRBD1. Sequencing was performed on blood. The TCR originated in a human donor with ulcerative colitis or Crohn's disease, or a healthy co-twin of an affected twin (not recorded which). CDR3 sequence reads: CASSFSRGPNTGELFF. Looking up the rest from reference TRBV7-9 and TRBJ2-2 gives the full variable domain: DTGVSQNPRHKITKRGQNVTFRCDPISEHNRLYWYRQTLGQGPEFLTYFQNEAQLEKSRLLSDRFSAERPKGSFSTLEIQRTEQGDSAMYLCASSFSRGPNTGELFFGEGSRLTVL.